These 15 T cell receptor beta chains originate from one sample sequenced in a study of blood T cells in healthy people across ages. PCR was performed a second time for roughly 6 to 12 cycles using a sample-barcoded 5' primer and a J-beta primer mix. TCRdb reanalysed the 5' RACE reads using MiXCR and keeps one entry per CDR3 protein. The data show 800,000 or so distinct CDR3 sequences, with 20% to 30% seen just once and 3.7% held by the top ten. These records were also assigned to another study, of T cells of mothers and their children.

Input material: blood. The receptor source for this set is a boy younger than 18 in good health.

V usage is TRBV29-1 and J usage is TRBJ2-3; TRBD2 is a possible D gene (5 bases). CDR1 SQVTM and CDR2 ANQGSEA come from the germline V gene. CDR3 length equals 15 residues. V was pared by 4 bases and J by 1 base, with 15 bases between. CDR3 nucleotides: TGCAGCGTTGGAAGCAGCGGCGGCCGCACAGATACGCAGTATTTT. Its protein is CSVGSSGGRTDTQYF.

This clonotype was seen a handful of times. V and J are TRBV28 and TRBJ1-5; 7 bases map to TRBD1. This CDR3 has 15 amino acids. In germline, CDR1 is MDHEN, CDR2 SYDVKM. V dropped 4 bases and J dropped 3; count of bases not matched to a gene: 6. The CDR3 loop is CASSSMTGINQPQHF. In DNA, the CDR3 is TGTGCCAGCAGTTCAATGACAGGGATCAATCAGCCCCAGCATTTT.

This clonotype appeared a few times. The rearrangement joins TRBV24-1 to TRBJ2-7; D is perhaps TRBD1 or TRBD2 (5 bases each). The CDR3 covers 16 residues. Germline values: CDR1 KGHDR, CDR2 SFDVKD. Deletions cut 4 bases from V and 0 bases from J, with 15 bases between. CDR3 protein: CATSDPRDRDSYEQYF. DNA of the CDR3: TGTGCCACCAGTGACCCACGGGACCGAGACTCCTACGAGCAGTACTTC.

The chain couples TRBV20-1 to TRBJ2-7, with no clear D. The CDR3 is 14 amino acids. V was shortened by 3 bases and J by 0 bases, with 12 bases between the two germline ends. CDR1 DFQATT and CDR2 SNEGSKA come from the germline V gene (reference sequence). CDR3 nucleotide sequence: TGCAGTGCTAGGGGCCAGAACCTCTCCTACGAGCAGTACTTC. This codes for CSARGQNLSYEQYF.

This clonotype was detected a few times. The V and J genes are TRBV27 and TRBJ1-2, with TRBD1 matching 10 bases. Trimming cost V 6 bases and J 6 bases; bases outside gene matches: 7. Germline CDR1 reads MNHEY; CDR2 reads SMNVEV (reference sequence). This CDR3 is built from 14 residues. The CDR3 sequence is CASSRQGAFNGYTF. CDR3 nucleotide sequence: TGTGCCAGCAGCCGACAGGGGGCCTTCAATGGCTACACCTTC.

This chain links TRBV4-1 with TRBJ2-7; D uncertain. The J call is uncertain, as TRBJ2-5 better fits the DNA end. The CDR3 contains 15 residues. CDR1 is MGHRA, CDR2 YSYEKL, per germline. The CDR3 region is CASSQAPGPAETQYF. The CDR3 nucleotides read TGCGCCAGCAGCCAAGCACCGGGCCCGGCGGAGACCCAGTACTTC.

The J gene is TRBJ2-7, the V gene TRBV29-1, with 8 bases fitting TRBD2. This CDR3 comprises 12 residues. V lost 7 bases to trimming and J lost 0 bases; unmatched junction nucleotides: 2. The germline gives CDR1 SQVTM, CDR2 ANQGSEA. The CDR3 sequence is CSGLAPSYEQYF. In DNA, the CDR3 is TGCAGCGGACTAGCGCCCTCCTACGAGCAGTACTTC.

This rearrangement joins TRBV6-5 to TRBJ2-1; 11 bases fit TRBD2. The germline V gene encodes CDR1 MNHEY and CDR2 SVGAGI. Germline trimming cut 2 bases from V and 2 bases from J; bases unmatched to any gene: 5. This CDR3 is 17 amino acids long. The CDR3 bases are TGTGCCAGCAGTTACCAACGACTAGCGGGGACCTACAATGAGCAGTTCTTC. It yields the protein CASSYQRLAGTYNEQFF.

The V and J genes are TRBV29-1 and TRBJ2-2; D is perhaps TRBD1 (6 bases). The CDR3 runs to 14 residues. V was shortened by 6 bases and J by 0 bases, with 11 bases between the two germline ends. The germline V gene has CDR1 SQVTM and CDR2 ANQGSEA. The DNA for the CDR3 is TGCAGCGTGGCGAACAGGGCGAACACCGGGGAGCTGTTTTTT. Protein: CSVANRANTGELFF.

This clonotype was seen a handful of times. This chain links TRBV27 with TRBJ1-1, with 8 nucleotides matching TRBD1. The CDR3 is 13 residues long. V trimming: 7 bases; J trimming: 5 bases; junction bases outside the gene matches: 6. The germline V gene encodes CDR1 MNHEY and CDR2 SMNVEV (reference sequence). CDR3 sequence reads: CASIGQGWTEAFF. The CDR3 DNA is TGTGCCAGCATCGGACAGGGTTGGACTGAAGCTTTCTTT.

The chain employs TRBV7-2 and TRBJ2-4; D not certain. The germline V gene has CDR1 SGHTA and CDR2 FQGNSA. Between the trimmed V and J ends, which lost 4 bases and 3 bases, there was a span of 13 bases. CDR3 length equals 15 residues. The DNA of the CDR3 is TGTGCCAGCAGCTCCTCCTCTGTGGACAAAAACATTCAGTACTTC. Translation gives CASSSSSVDKNIQYF.

V is TRBV4-1 and J is TRBJ2-1; D may be TRBD2 (6 bases). The CDR3 spans 15 residues. Germline-derived CDR1 and CDR2 are MGHRA and YSYEKL. With 0 bases removed from V and 7 bases from J, the gap between germline ends came to 13 bases. DNA of the CDR3: TGCGCCAGCAGCCAAGAAGGGCTAGCGTGGAATGAGCAGTTCTTC. The encoded protein is CASSQEGLAWNEQFF.

The chain uses TRBV9 and TRBJ1-2, with D hard to call. Trimming removed 4 bases at V and 6 bases at J, with 16 bases between. Germline CDR1 is SGDLS and CDR2 is YYNGEE. The CDR3 consists of 14 residues. CDR3 coding DNA: TGTGCCAGCAGCCTTTCGGGGAGGCCGGATGGCTACACCTTC. This gives the protein CASSLSGRPDGYTF.

The chain is built from TRBV12-3 or TRBV12-4 and TRBJ2-6, with D possibly TRBD2 on 6 matching bases. The CDR3 spans 20 residues. V was pared by 8 bases and J by 2 bases, with 28 bases between. The CDR3 sequence is CASSEANRRGVGTGANVLTF. The CDR3 nucleotides are TGTGCCAGCTCCGAAGCCAACAGGAGGGGCGTAGGTACTGGGGCCAACGTCCTGACTTTC.

The CDR3 spells CASSIVFWSQETQYF. For the CDR3, the DNA is TGTGCCAGCAGTATAGTATTTTGGAGCCAAGAGACCCAGTACTTC. This chain joins TRBV7-2 and TRBJ2-5, with no clear D. Germline V gene sequence: CDR1 SGHTA, CDR2 FQGNSA. The CDR3 consists of 15 residues. The V gene lost 6 bases and the J gene lost 1 base, with 15 bases spanning the gap.